The present TCR beta chain was sequenced within a study of cytomegalovirus exposure and HLA in healthy donors. General study results and limits: For cytomegalovirus status, the classifier reportedly gave diagnoses with high specificity and sensitivity.

This table comes from immunoSEQ multiplex PCR, and its TCRdb copy is limited to in-frame clones, with some not included. In the table there are 200,000 or so clones, roughly 80% of which are singletons. This CDR3 spans 14 amino acids. A remark on this clone: Its cognate antigen is unknown.

This TCR was sampled from a man in his late teens or twenties in good health and CMV-seropositive. The sample consisted of PBMCs. The V and J genes are TRBV21-1 and TRBJ1-2; the table's D call TRBD1 went unverified against the DNA. TRBV21-1 is tagged as a pseudogene. CDR3 bases: TGTGCCAGCAGGAGGACAGGGAAGAACTATGGCTACACCTTC. Translated: CASRRTGKNYGYTF.